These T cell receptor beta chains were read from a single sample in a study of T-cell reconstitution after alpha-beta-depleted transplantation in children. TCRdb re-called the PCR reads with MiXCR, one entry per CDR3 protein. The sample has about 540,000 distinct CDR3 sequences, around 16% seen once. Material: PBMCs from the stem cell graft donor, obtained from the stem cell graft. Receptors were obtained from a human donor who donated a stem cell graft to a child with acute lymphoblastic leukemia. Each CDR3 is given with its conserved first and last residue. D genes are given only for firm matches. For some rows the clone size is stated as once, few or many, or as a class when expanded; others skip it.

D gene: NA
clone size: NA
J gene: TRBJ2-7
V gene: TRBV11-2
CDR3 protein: CASSLARETTYEQYF
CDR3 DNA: TGTGCCAGCAGCTTAGCCAGGGAAACGACTTACGAGCAGTACTTC

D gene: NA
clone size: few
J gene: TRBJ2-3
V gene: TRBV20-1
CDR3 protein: CSARATNTDTQYF
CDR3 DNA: TGCAGTGCTAGAGCGACAAACACAGATACGCAGTATTTT

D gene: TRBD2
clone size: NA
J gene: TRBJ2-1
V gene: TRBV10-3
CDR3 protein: CAISARAGVSYNEQFF
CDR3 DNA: TGTGCCATCAGTGCCCGAGCGGGAGTATCCTACAATGAGCAGTTCTTC

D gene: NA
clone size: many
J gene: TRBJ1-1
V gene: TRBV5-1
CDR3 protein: CASSSQGNTEAFF
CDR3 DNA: TGTGCCAGCAGCTCTCAAGGGAACACTGAAGCTTTCTTT

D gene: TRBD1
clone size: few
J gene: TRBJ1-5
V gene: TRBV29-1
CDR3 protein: CSVESTGGQPQHF
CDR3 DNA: TGCAGCGTTGAGTCGACAGGGGGTCAGCCCCAGCATTTT

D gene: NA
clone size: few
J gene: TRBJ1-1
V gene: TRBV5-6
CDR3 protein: CASSLEGPQVGTEAFF
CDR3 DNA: TGTGCCAGCAGCTTGGAAGGACCCCAAGTCGGCACTGAAGCTTTCTTT

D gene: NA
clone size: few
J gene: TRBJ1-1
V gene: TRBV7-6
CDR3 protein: CASSLGVRPDTEAFF
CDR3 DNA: TGTGCCAGCAGCTTAGGAGTCCGCCCCGACACTGAAGCTTTCTTT

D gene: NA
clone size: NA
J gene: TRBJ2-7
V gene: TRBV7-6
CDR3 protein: CASSFTTGSGEQYF
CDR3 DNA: TGTGCCAGCAGTTTCACTACAGGGTCTGGCGAGCAGTACTTC

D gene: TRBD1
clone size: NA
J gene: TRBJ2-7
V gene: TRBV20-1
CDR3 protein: CSAKTGSYEQYF
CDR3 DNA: TGCAGTGCTAAGACAGGGTCCTACGAGCAGTACTTC

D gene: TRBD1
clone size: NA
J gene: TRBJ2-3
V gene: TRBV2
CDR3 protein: CASRGLQGVADVTTDTQYF
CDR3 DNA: TGTGCCAGCAGAGGACTACAGGGGGTGGCGGACGTCACAACAGATACGCAGTATTTT

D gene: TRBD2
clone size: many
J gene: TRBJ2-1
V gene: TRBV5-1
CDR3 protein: CASSLGGLAAYNEQFF
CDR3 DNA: TGCGCCAGCAGCTTGGGGGGACTAGCGGCCTACAATGAGCAGTTCTTC

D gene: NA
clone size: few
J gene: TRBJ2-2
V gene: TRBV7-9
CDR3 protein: CASSLLVSGELFF
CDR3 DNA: TGTGCCAGCAGCTTACTGGTCTCCGGGGAGCTGTTTTTT

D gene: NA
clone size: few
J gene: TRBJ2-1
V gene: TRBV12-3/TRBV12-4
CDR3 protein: CASSMGGPYNEQFF
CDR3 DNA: TGTGCCAGCAGTATGGGGGGTCCCTACAATGAGCAGTTCTTC

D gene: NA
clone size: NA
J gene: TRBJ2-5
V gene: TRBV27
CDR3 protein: CASSYFSGLQETQYF
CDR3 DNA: TGTGCCAGCAGTTATTTTAGCGGACTCCAAGAGACCCAGTACTTC

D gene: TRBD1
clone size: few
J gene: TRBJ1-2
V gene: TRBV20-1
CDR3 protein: CSAREAGGHGYTF
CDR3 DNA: TGCAGTGCTAGAGAGGCAGGGGGCCATGGCTACACCTTC

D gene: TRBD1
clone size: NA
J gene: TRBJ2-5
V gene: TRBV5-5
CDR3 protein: CASSLFGDREETQYF
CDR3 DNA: TGTGCCAGCAGCTTGTTTGGGGACAGAGAAGAGACCCAGTACTTC

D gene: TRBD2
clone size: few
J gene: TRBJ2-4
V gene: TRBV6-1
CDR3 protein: CASSELFGGLAGLLAKNIQYF
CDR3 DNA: TGTGCCAGCAGTGAATTGTTTGGGGGTCTAGCGGGATTACTAGCCAAAAACATTCAGTACTTC

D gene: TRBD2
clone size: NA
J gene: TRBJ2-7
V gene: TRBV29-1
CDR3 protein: CSVEDPLAGNYEQYF
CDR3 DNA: TGCAGCGTTGAAGATCCCCTAGCGGGAAACTACGAGCAGTACTTC

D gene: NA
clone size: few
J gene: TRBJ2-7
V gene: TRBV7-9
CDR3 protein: CASSLEPGNYEQYF
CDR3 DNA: TGTGCCAGCAGCTTAGAACCAGGGAACTACGAGCAGTACTTC

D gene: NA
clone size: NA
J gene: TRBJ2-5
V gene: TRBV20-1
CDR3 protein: CSARGLAGVEGQETQYF
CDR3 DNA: TGCAGTGCTAGAGGCCTAGCTGGAGTCGAGGGCCAAGAGACCCAGTACTTC

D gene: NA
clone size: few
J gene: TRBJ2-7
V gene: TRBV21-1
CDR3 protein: CASSKELQGYEQYF
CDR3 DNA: TGTGCCAGCAGCAAAGAGCTCCAGGGGTACGAGCAGTACTTC

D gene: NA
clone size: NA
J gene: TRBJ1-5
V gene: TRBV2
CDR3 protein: CASSRGAGRGQPQHF
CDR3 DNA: TGTGCCAGCAGCCGTGGGGCAGGGAGAGGGCAGCCCCAGCATTTT

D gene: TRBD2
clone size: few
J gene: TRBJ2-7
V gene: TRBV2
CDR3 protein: CAGKQGSGGYEQYF
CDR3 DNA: TGTGCCGGCAAACAGGGTAGCGGGGGCTACGAGCAGTACTTC

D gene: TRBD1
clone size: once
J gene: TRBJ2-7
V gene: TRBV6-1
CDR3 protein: CASPRGQGEREQYF
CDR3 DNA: TGTGCCAGCCCAAGGGGACAGGGGGAGAGAGAGCAGTACTTC

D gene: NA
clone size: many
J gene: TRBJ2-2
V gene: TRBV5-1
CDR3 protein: CASSAGLATTGELFF
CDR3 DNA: TGCGCCAGCAGCGCAGGTTTGGCGACCACCGGGGAGCTGTTTTTT

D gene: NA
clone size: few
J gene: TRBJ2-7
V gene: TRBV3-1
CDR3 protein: CASSQDLPGVSYEQYF
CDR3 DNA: TGTGCCAGCAGCCAAGATTTGCCGGGAGTCTCCTACGAGCAGTACTTC

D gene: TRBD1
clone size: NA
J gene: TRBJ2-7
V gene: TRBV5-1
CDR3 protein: CASSSKGAVEQYF
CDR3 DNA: TGCGCCAGCAGCTCGAAGGGGGCAGTCGAGCAGTACTTC

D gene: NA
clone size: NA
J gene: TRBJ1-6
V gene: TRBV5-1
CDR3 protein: CASTGSDDSPLHF
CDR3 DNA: TGCGCCAGCACGGGGAGCGACGATTCACCCCTCCACTTT

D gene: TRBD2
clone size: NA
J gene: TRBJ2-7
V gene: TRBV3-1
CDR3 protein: CTSSPYRRQGLADTYEQYF
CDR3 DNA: TGTACCAGCAGTCCTTACCGTCGGCAGGGACTAGCGGATACCTACGAGCAGTACTTC

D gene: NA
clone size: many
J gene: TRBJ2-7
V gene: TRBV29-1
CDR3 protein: CSVEEQGTYEQYF
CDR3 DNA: TGCAGCGTTGAAGAGCAGGGGACCTACGAGCAGTACTTC

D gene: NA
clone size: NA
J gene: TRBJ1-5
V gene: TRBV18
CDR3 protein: CASSPAGSQPQHF
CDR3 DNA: TGTGCCAGCTCACCGGCAGGGTCCCAGCCCCAGCATTTT

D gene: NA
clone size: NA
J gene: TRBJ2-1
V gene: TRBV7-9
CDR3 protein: CASSLASGPSYNEQFF
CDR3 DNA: TGTGCCAGCAGCTTAGCTTCCGGGCCTTCCTACAATGAGCAGTTCTTC

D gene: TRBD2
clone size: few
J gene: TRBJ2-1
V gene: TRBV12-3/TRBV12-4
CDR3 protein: CASTVSGAYNEQFF
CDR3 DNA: TGTGCCAGCACCGTTAGCGGGGCCTACAATGAGCAGTTCTTC

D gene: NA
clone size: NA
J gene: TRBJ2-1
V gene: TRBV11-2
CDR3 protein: CASSSALIYSYNEQFF
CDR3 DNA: TGTGCCAGCAGCAGCGCCTTAATTTACTCCTACAATGAGCAGTTCTTC

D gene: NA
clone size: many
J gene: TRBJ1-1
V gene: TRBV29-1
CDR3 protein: CSFRGGMNTEAFF
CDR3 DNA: TGCAGCTTTCGGGGGGGTATGAACACTGAAGCTTTCTTT

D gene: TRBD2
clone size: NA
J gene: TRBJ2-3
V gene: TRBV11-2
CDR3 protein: CASSLMAGGPLDTQYF
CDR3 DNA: TGTGCCAGCAGCTTAATGGCGGGAGGGCCTTTAGATACGCAGTATTTT

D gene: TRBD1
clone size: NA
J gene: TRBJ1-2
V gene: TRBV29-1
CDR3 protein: CSARQGGYYGYTF
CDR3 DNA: TGCAGCGCCCGACAGGGAGGCTACTATGGCTACACCTTC

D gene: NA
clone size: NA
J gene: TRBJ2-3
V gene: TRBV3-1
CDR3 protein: CASSQDQWGTQYF
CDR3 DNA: TGTGCCAGCAGCCAAGATCAATGGGGTACGCAGTATTTT

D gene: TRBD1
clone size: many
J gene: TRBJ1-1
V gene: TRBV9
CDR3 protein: CASSVDGTGPEAFF
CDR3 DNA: TGTGCCAGCAGCGTCGATGGGACAGGCCCTGAAGCTTTCTTT

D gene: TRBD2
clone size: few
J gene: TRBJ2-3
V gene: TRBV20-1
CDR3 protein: CSAWAGTSGRQYTDTQYF
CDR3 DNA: TGCAGTGCTTGGGCTGGGACTAGCGGGCGACAATACACAGATACGCAGTATTTT

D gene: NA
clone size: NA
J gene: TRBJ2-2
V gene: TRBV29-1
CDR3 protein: CSVASRGEGELFF
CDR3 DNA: TGCAGCGTCGCGAGCCGGGGAGAGGGGGAGCTGTTTTTT

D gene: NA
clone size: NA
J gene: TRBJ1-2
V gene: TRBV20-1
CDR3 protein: CSAIEGSSYGYTF
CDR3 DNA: TGCAGTGCCATCGAGGGCAGCTCCTATGGCTACACCTTC

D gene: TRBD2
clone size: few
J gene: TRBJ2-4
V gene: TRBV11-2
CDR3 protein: CASSPGRALNIQYF
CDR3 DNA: TGTGCCAGCAGCCCCGGGAGGGCCCTAAACATTCAGTACTTC

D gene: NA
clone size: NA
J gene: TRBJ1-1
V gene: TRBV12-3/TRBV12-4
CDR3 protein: CASSPQVAEAFF
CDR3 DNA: TGTGCCAGCAGCCCACAGGTAGCTGAAGCTTTCTTT

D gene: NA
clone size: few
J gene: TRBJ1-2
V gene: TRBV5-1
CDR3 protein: CASSLILGGDYGYTF
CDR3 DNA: TGCGCCAGCAGCTTAATTTTAGGGGGAGACTATGGCTACACCTTC

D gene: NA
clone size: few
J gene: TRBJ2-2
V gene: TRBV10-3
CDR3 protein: CAISDASGSNTGELFF
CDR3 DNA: TGTGCCATCAGTGATGCCAGCGGGTCGAACACCGGGGAGCTGTTTTTT

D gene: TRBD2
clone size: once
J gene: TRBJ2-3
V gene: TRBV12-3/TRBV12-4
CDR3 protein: CASSPSGRATDTQYF
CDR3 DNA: TGTGCCAGCAGCCCAAGCGGGAGGGCCACAGATACGCAGTATTTT

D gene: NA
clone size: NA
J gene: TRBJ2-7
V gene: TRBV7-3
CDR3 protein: CASSTGQVGEQYF
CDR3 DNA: TGTGCCAGCAGCACAGGACAAGTGGGCGAGCAGTACTTC

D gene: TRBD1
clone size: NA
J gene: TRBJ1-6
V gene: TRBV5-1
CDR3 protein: CASRNTPGQGNSPLHF
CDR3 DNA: TGCGCCAGCAGGAACACACCTGGACAGGGGAATTCACCCCTCCACTTT

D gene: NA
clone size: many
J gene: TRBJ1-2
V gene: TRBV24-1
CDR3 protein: CATSDLASNYGYTF
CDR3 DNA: TGTGCCACCAGTGATTTGGCCAGTAACTATGGCTACACCTTC